This TCR beta chain stems from a study of blood T cells in healthy people across ages. Germline lookup yields CDR1 SGHTA and CDR2 FQGNSA. CDR3 size: 15 residues. The germline V and J ends were trimmed by 6 bases and 2 bases, with 16 bases remaining between them. Next came a second PCR, run for about 6 to 12 cycles, which used a sample-barcoded 5' primer along with a J-beta primer mix. TCRdb re-called the 5' RACE reads with MiXCR, one entry per CDR3 protein. The sample has roughly 700,000 distinct CDR3 sequences; 25% are singletons. Study findings and constraints: Observed TCR beta diversity showed a strong correlation with the percentage of naive T cells as measured by flow cytometry.

This clonotype was seen a few times. Antigen: not known. Another study also made use of these data, one on T cells of mothers and their children.

Sequencing used blood. The chain has TRBV7-2 and TRBJ2-5, with a possible D match to TRBD1 (5 bases). The clonotype comes from a boy aged 5-17 years in good health. The CDR3: CASSWTRQIQETQYF. The DNA of the CDR3 is TGTGCCAGCAGTTGGACAAGGCAGATTCAAGAGACCCAGTACTTC.